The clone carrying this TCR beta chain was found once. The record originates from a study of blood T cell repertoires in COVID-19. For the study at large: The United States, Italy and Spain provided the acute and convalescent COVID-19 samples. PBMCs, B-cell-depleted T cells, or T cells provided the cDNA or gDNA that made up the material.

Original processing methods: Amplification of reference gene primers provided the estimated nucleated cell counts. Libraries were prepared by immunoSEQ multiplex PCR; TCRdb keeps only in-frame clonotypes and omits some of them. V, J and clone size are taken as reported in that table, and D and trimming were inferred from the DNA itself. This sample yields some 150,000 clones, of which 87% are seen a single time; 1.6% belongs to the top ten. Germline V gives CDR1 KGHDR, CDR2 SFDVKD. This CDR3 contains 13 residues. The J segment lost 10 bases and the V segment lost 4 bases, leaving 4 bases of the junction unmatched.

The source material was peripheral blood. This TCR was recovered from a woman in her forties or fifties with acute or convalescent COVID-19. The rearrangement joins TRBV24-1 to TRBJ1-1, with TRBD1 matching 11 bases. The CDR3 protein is CATSDSGTGGAFF. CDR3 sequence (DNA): TGTGCCACCAGTGACTCCGGGACAGGGGGAGCTTTCTTT.